Listed below are T cell receptor beta chains from one sample, sequenced in a study of cytomegalovirus exposure and HLA in healthy donors. Some clones are missing from TCRdb's copy, which holds only in-frame ones; the method was immunoSEQ multiplex PCR. The table has roughly 160,000 clones, 80% to 90% seen once; the top ten hold around 6.7%. The sequencing input was PBMCs. The source is a woman younger than 45 in good health and CMV-seropositive. The CDR3 runs from the conserved cysteine through the conserved F or W. D genes are given only for firm matches. Not every row has a clone size; where given, it reads once, few, many or a size class.

d_call clone_size j_call v_call cdr3_nt cdr3_aa
NA NA TRBJ1-3 TRBV7-9 TGTGCCAGCAGGCTATACTCTGGAAACACCATATATTTT CASRLYSGNTIYF
NA NA TRBJ1-4 TRBV9 TGTGCCAGCAGCAGCGGGCCAAAACTGTTTTTT CASSSGPKLFF
TRBD2 NA TRBJ2-7 TRBV7-3 TGTGCCAGCAGTTGCGGACTAGCGGGGGGGGACCCCCCCCACGAGCAGTACTTC CASSCGLAGGDPPHEQYF
NA once TRBJ1-2 TRBV2 TGTGCCAGCAGGGTTGGACAGCGCCACACCTTC CASRVGQRHTF
NA NA TRBJ1-6 TRBV5-1 TGCGCCAGCAGCTTAGGGACAAACTTTGGGAATAATTCACCCCTCCACTTT CASSLGTNFGNNSPLHF
TRBD2 NA TRBJ2-7 TRBV2 TGTGCCAGCAGACTAGCGGGGTCCTACGAGCAGTACTTC CASRLAGSYEQYF
NA NA TRBJ2-7 TRBV12-5 TGTGCTAGTGGTCCAGTGTGGGGGGACAGATCCCCCTCTTTTGAGCAGTACTTC CASGPVWGDRSPSFEQYF
TRBD1 NA TRBJ1-6 TRBV5-1 TGCGCCAGCAGCTTGTTAGGGACAGGGTCGGTTTCACCCCTCCACTTT CASSLLGTGSVSPLHF
TRBD1 NA TRBJ1-2 TRBV29-1 TGCAGCTCCCGGACCGGGACAGGGTCCAATGGCTACACCTTC CSSRTGTGSNGYTF
NA few TRBJ2-7 TRBV21-1 TGTGCCAGCAGCAAACTGGGACAGAACTACGAGCAGTACTTC CASSKLGQNYEQYF
NA NA TRBJ2-1 TRBV5-4 TGTGCCAGCAGCTTGGCCGCAACTTACAATGAGCAGTTCTTC CASSLAATYNEQFF
NA NA TRBJ1-5 TRBV28 TGTGCCAGCAGTCCGGGAGACCAGCCCCAGCATTTT CASSPGDQPQHF
TRBD1 few TRBJ1-6 TRBV9 TGTGCCAGCAGCCCCCAGACAGGGGAAAATTCACCCCTCCACTTT CASSPQTGENSPLHF
NA NA TRBJ2-5 TRBV13 TGTGCCAGCAGCTGGCCTAGTAGTGAAGAGACCCAGTACTTC CASSWPSSEETQYF
TRBD2 NA TRBJ2-5 TRBV7-2 TGTGCCAGCAGGACCCGGGGTAGCGGGGGCCAGGGGACCCAGTACTTC CASRTRGSGGQGTQYF
NA NA TRBJ1-4 TRBV11-2 TGTGCCAGCAGCTTCCGAGGTCCTTCCGTAGGAAAACTGTTTTTT CASSFRGPSVGKLFF
NA NA TRBJ2-5 TRBV7-9 TGTGCCAGCAGCCCCAGAGACCGGGACCAAGAGACCCAGTACTTC CASSPRDRDQETQYF
TRBD2 NA TRBJ2-7 TRBV6-6 TGTGCCAGCAGTTACCTAGCGGGGGGGCCCGAGCAGTACTTC CASSYLAGGPEQYF
NA NA TRBJ2-5 TRBV7-2 TGTGCCAGCAGTCCCGCCCCACAGGGAGTAAAGTACTTC CASSPAPQGVKYF
NA NA TRBJ1-1 TRBV4-1 TGTGCCAGCAGCCAAGATCTTAGTTCAGGGGATGAAGCTTTCTTT CASSQDLSSGDEAFF
NA few TRBJ2-7 TRBV2 TGTGCCAGCAATCCCCCAGGAGGGTACGAGCAGTACTTC CASNPPGGYEQYF
NA NA TRBJ1-2 TRBV7-9 TGTGCCAGCAGCCGAGGGGACTCACGCGGCTACACCTTC CASSRGDSRGYTF
NA NA TRBJ2-1 TRBV12-5 TGTGCTAGTGGTTTGGGGAGGGGACCCGCAACTGATGAGCAGTTCTTC CASGLGRGPATDEQFF
NA NA TRBJ2-7 TRBV29-1 TGCAGCGTTGAAGCGGCGGGACAGACCTCCTACGAGCAGTACTTC CSVEAAGQTSYEQYF